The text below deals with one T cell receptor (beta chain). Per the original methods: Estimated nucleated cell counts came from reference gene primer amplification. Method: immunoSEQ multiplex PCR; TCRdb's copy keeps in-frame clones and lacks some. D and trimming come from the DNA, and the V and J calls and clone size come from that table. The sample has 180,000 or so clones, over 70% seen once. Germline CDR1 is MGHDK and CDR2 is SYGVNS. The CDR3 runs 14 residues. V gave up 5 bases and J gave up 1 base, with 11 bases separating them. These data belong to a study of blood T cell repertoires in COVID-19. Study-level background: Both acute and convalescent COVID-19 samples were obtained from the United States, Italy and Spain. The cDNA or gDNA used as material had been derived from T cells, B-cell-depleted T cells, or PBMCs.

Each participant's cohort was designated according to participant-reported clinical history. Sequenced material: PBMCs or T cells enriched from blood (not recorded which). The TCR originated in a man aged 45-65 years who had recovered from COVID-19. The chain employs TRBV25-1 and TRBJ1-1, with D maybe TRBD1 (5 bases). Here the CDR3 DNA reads TGTGCCAGCAGTTTCCAGGGAACGAACACTGAAGCTTTCTTT. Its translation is CASSFQGTNTEAFF.